This record covers a single TCR beta chain. As yet, its antigen is unknown. The CDR3 length is 13 residues. Germline CDR1 and CDR2: KGHSH and LQKENI. V was shortened by 2 bases and J by 6 bases, with 11 bases between the two germline ends. The sample comes from a study of T cells after yellow fever vaccination. In the study overall: The SMART-Seq v4 Ultra Low Input method served to prepare the low-cell-number fractions. The study, taken as a whole, reports: Abundant clonotypes from the bulk population could contaminate FACS-sorted repertoires. Post-booster repertoires again held most primary-vaccination clones (about 95% CD4, 80% to 90% CD8).

The study made its TCR cDNA through 5'RACE template switching. That step introduced a universal primer site along with UMIs. Each CDR3 protein gets one entry after TCRdb re-called the 5' RACE reads with MiXCR. The sample carries approximately 550,000 distinct CDR3 sequences, approximately 21% recorded once. The chain is built from TRBV18 and TRBJ2-7; D unresolved. Sequencing was performed on PBMCs, taken 15 days after the yellow fever booster vaccination. The clonotype originates from a young man who received the YFV17D yellow fever vaccine. The DNA for the CDR3 is TGTGCCAGCTCACCATTGGTCAAAGGCGAGCAGTACTTC. Its protein is CASSPLVKGEQYF.